This passage covers 17 T cell receptor beta chains from one sample sequenced in a study of blood T cell repertoires in COVID-19. The repertoire was sequenced with immunoSEQ multiplex PCR; TCRdb's copy has only in-frame clones and lacks some. The sample lists 130,000 to 150,000 clones, around 90% occurring once. Material for sequencing was peripheral blood. These receptors were obtained from a woman aged 45-60 years with acute or convalescent COVID-19.

V is TRBV9 and J is TRBJ1-2; TRBD1 agrees at 12 bases. CDR1 SGDLS and CDR2 YYNGEE come from the germline V gene. This CDR3 region has 15 residues. V trimming: 0 bases; J trimming: 6 bases; junction bases outside the gene matches: 3. CDR3 residues: CASSVAGTGGDGYTF. The CDR3 DNA reads TGTGCCAGCAGCGTAGCCGGGACAGGGGGCGATGGCTACACCTTC.

Comments on this clone: The junction does not match germline at one end; this may be a read error. The gene calls are TRBV14 and TRBJ1-2, with D possibly matching TRBD1 (5 bases). Germline lookup yields CDR1 SGHDN and CDR2 FVKESK. The CDR3 is made up of 15 amino acids. This CDR3 is CASSAYSGLNNGYTF. In nucleotides, the CDR3 is TGTGCCAGCAGCGCGTACTCGGGACTTAACAATGGCTACACCTTC.

DNA for the CDR3: TGTGCCAGCAGTTACGAACAGGGGGGTGGCTACACCTTC. It is translated as CASSYEQGGGYTF. This chain joins TRBV6-6 and TRBJ1-2; the match to TRBD1 covers 8 bases. Germline loops: CDR1 MNHNY, CDR2 SVGAGI (reference sequence). The CDR3 loop spans 13 amino acids. The V gene end was trimmed by 2 bases and the J gene end by 7 bases; junction bases not matched to a gene: 3.

The chain couples TRBV6-6 to TRBJ2-7, with 8 bases matching TRBD1. Per the germline V gene, CDR1 is MNHNY and CDR2 is SVGAGI (reference sequence). This CDR3 is 14 amino acids long. Trimming cost V 6 bases and J 4 bases; bases outside gene matches: 8. CDR3 DNA sequence: TGTGCCAGCAGCAAAACAGGGGGGATATACGAGCAGTACTTC. Residues: CASSKTGGIYEQYF.

This sequence joins TRBV11-2 and TRBJ1-4; D unresolved. The V end lost 1 base, the J end lost 9 bases, and 9 bases lay between the germline ends. There are 13 residues in the CDR3. CDR1 and CDR2 (germline): SGHAT, FQNNGV. The CDR3 loop is CASSLVQRQKLFF. The CDR3 coding sequence is TGTGCCAGCAGCTTAGTTCAGAGGCAAAAACTGTTTTTT.

The V gene is TRBV7-8, the J gene TRBJ2-2; maybe TRBD1 (5 bases). The CDR3 runs to 12 residues. Germline V gene sequence: CDR1 SGHVS, CDR2 FQNEAQ. V was pared by 7 bases and J by 4 bases, with 7 bases between. CDR3 region: CASTRVTGELFF. CDR3 DNA sequence: TGTGCCAGCACCAGGGTCACCGGGGAGCTGTTTTTT.

The chain recombines TRBV14 with TRBJ1-4, with no clear D. CDR3 length: 18 amino acids. With 4 bases removed from V and 0 bases from J, the gap between germline ends came to 18 bases. Germline CDR1 reads SGHDN; CDR2 reads FVKESK. CDR3 residues: CASSRPGSRYATNEKLFF. The CDR3 DNA follows: TGTGCCAGCAGCCGGCCGGGATCGCGATATGCAACTAATGAAAAACTGTTTTTT.

The chain is built from TRBV6-2 or TRBV6-3 and TRBJ1-2; 7 bases are a match to TRBD1. Germline V gene sequence: CDR1 MNHEY, CDR2 SVGEGT. The CDR3 totals 15 residues. V shed 2 bases, J shed 2 bases, and the junction held 5 bases outside the gene matches. The CDR3 coding sequence is TGTGCCAGCAGTTACGCCGGGACAGTCAACTATGGCTACACCTTC. This translates into CASSYAGTVNYGYTF.

This rearrangement joins TRBV6-5 to TRBJ2-5; D is unclear. V lost 6 bases to trimming and J lost 4 bases, with 12 bases between them. The CDR3 totals 13 residues. Germline loops: CDR1 MNHEY, CDR2 SVGAGI. The DNA for the CDR3 is TGTGCCAGCAGGATTATCGGAGTAGAGACCCAGTACTTC. Translating it yields CASRIIGVETQYF.

The chain has TRBV5-1 and TRBJ2-7, with D perhaps matching TRBD1 (5 bases). The CDR3 is made up of 12 amino acids. Per germline, CDR1 SGHRS and CDR2 YFSETQ. V dropped 4 bases and J dropped 4 bases, with 9 bases sitting between them. Here the CDR3 DNA reads TGCGCCAGCAGCCAGGGTGCTTACGAGCAGTACTTC. Protein: CASSQGAYEQYF.

The genes are TRBV6-5 and TRBJ1-2; D not resolved. The ends were cut back, 2 bases at V and 8 bases at J, with 9 bases in the middle. Germline values: CDR1 MNHEY, CDR2 SVGAGI. The CDR3 spans 12 residues. The CDR3 bases are TGTGCCAGCAGTTACGCGGGGAACGGCTACACCTTC. Amino acid sequence: CASSYAGNGYTF.

This clone was seen more than once but under ten times. The sample carries other DNA sequences with the same CDR3. This chain joins TRBV2 and TRBJ1-2; 9 bases are shared with TRBD1. V gave up 7 bases and J gave up 4 bases; unmatched junction bases: 1. CDR3 length: 12 residues. Germline CDR1 is SNHLY and CDR2 is FYNNEI. In DNA form, the CDR3 reads TGTGCCAGCAAGGGACAGGGCTATGGCTACACCTTC. Translated, it gives CASKGQGYGYTF. The entire variable domain, with the rest obtained from reference TRBV2 and TRBJ1-2, is as follows: EPEVTQTPSHQVTQMGQEVILRCVPISNHLYFYWYRQILGQKVEFLVSFYNNEISEKSEIFDDQFSVERPDGSNFTLKIRSTKLEDSAMYFCASKGQGYGYTFGSGTRLTVV.

V gene TRBV6-5 combines with J gene TRBJ1-4; possible D gene TRBD1, 5 bases. V lost 6 bases and J lost 4, with 12 bases in between. The germline CDR1 and CDR2 sequences are MNHEY and SVGAGI. This CDR3 comprises 14 residues. The DNA of the CDR3 is TGTGCCAGCAGACCCCAGGGTAGTAATGAAAAACTGTTTTTT. Translating it yields CASRPQGSNEKLFF.

The chain joins TRBV5-1 to TRBJ1-1; 7 bases match TRBD1. Germline assignment: CDR1 SGHRS and CDR2 YFSETQ. The CDR3 has 14 residues. The V and J ends lost 0 bases and 7 bases, in that order; junction bases with no gene match: 6. CDR3 protein: CASSLGTQGLEAFF. The CDR3 bases are TGCGCCAGCAGCTTGGGAACACAGGGGCTTGAAGCTTTCTTT.

The CDR3 DNA reads as TGTGCCAGCAGCCGGGACTCGTTATCCTACGAGCAGTACTTC. This translates into CASSRDSLSYEQYF. The chain carries TRBV3-1 (or the pseudogene TRBV3-2) and TRBJ2-7, with D possibly matching TRBD2 (6 bases). Trimming removed 4 bases at V and 1 base at J, with 11 bases between. CDR1 LGHDT and CDR2 YNNKEL come from the germline V gene (reference sequence). The CDR3 has 14 residues.

This clone was seen a handful of times. The V call is TRBV18, the J call TRBJ1-2; TRBD1 matches 10 bases. Trimming removed 3 bases from V and 1 base from J; junction bases left unmatched: 2. The germline V gene has CDR1 KGHSH and CDR2 LQKENI. The CDR3 runs to 15 residues. The CDR3 sequence is CASSPGQGFNYGYTF. The CDR3 coding sequence is TGTGCCAGCTCACCGGGACAGGGGTTTAACTATGGCTACACCTTC.

CDR3 protein: CASSQEQGIGDGYTF. CDR3 nucleotide sequence: TGTGCCAGCAGCCAAGAGCAGGGAATAGGGGATGGCTACACCTTC. The rearrangement links TRBV4-2 to TRBJ1-2; D might be TRBD1 (5 bases). This CDR3 is 15 amino acids long. V gave up 0 bases and J gave up 6 bases, with 14 bases separating them. Germline CDR1 reads LGHNA; CDR2 reads YNFKEQ.